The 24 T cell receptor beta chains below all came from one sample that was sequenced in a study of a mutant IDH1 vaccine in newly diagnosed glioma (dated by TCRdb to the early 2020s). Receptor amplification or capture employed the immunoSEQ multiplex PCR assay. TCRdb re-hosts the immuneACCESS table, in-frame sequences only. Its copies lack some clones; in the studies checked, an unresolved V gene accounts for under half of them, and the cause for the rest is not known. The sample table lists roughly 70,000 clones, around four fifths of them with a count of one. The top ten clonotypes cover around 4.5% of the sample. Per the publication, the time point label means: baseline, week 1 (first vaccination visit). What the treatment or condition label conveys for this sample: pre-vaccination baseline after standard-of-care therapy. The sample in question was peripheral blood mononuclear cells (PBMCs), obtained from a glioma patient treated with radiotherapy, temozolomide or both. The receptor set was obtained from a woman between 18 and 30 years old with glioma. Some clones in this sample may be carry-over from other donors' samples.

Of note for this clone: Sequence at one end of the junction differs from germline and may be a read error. In nucleotides, the CDR3 is TGTGCCAGCAGTTTAGAATTGGGACAGGGGGTGATTGGGACCTACGAGCAGTACTTC. This translates into CASSLELGQGVIGTYEQYF. This rearrangement joins TRBV13 to TRBJ2-7, with TRBD1 matching over 11 bases. Germline values: CDR1 PRHDT, CDR2 FYEKMQ (reference sequence). The CDR3 contains 19 residues.

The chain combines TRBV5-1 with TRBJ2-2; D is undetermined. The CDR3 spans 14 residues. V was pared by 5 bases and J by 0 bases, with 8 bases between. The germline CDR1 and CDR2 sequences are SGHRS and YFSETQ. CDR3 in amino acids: CASRRRTNTGELFF. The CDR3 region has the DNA TGCGCCAGCAGGAGGCGGACGAACACCGGGGAGCTGTTTTTT.

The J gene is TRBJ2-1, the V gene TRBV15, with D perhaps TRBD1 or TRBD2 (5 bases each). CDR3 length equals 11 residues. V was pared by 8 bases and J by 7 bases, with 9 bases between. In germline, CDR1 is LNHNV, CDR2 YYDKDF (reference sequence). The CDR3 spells CATLGANEQFF. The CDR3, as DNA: TGTGCCACCCTCGGGGCTAATGAGCAGTTCTTC.

CDR3 coding DNA: TGTGCCAGCAGCTTCTTGGCAACAGGGAAAGAGACCCAGTACTTC. It is translated as CASSFLATGKETQYF. This rearrangement joins TRBV13 to TRBJ2-5; possibly TRBD1 for D (6 bases). Germline lookup yields CDR1 PRHDT and CDR2 FYEKMQ (reference sequence). The CDR3 covers 15 residues. V lost 3 bases and J 3 bases, leaving 14 bases between the germline ends.

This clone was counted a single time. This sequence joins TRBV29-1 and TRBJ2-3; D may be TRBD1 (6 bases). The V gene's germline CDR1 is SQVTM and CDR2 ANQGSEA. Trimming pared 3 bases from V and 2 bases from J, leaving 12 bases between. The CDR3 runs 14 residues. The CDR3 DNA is TGCAGCGTTGATGGGCAGGGGCACACAGATACGCAGTATTTT. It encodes CSVDGQGHTDTQYF.

Written as DNA, the CDR3 is TGTGCCAGCAGTTGGACTTCCCAAGAGACCCAGTACTTC. Protein product: CASSWTSQETQYF. This chain uses TRBV6-5 with TRBJ2-5; D may be TRBD2 (5 bases). Trimming pared 4 bases from V and 1 base from J, leaving 7 bases between. Germline CDR1 and CDR2: MNHEY and SVGAGI. The CDR3 contains 13 residues.

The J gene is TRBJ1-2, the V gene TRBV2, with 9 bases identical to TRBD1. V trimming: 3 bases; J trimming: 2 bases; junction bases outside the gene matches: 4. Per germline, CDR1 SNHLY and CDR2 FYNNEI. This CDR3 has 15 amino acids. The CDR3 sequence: CASSEGGQGNYGYTF. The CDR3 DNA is TGTGCCAGCAGTGAGGGAGGACAGGGGAACTATGGCTACACCTTC.

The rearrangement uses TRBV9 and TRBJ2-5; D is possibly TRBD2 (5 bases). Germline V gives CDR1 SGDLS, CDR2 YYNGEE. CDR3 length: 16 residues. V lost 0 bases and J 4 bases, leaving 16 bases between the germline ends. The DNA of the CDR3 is TGTGCCAGCAGCGTAGATAGTAGGAACAGCGGAGAGACCCAGTACTTC. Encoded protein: CASSVDSRNSGETQYF.

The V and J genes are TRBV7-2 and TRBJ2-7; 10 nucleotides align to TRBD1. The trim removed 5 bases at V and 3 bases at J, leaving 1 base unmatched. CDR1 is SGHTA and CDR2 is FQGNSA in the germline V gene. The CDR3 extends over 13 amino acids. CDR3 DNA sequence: TGTGCCAGCAGCCGGGACAGGGGCTACGAGCAGTACTTC. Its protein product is CASSRDRGYEQYF.

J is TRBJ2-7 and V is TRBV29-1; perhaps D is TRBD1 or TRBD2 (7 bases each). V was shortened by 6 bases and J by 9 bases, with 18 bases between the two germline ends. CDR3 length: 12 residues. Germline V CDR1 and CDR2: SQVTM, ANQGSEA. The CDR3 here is CSVREGARLQYF. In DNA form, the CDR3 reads TGCAGCGTCAGGGAGGGGGCGCGTTTGCAGTACTTC.

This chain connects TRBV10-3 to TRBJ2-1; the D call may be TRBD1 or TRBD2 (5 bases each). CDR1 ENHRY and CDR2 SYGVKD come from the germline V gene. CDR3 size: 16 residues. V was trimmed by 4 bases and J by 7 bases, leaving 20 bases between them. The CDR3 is CAISGIQRGKANEQFF. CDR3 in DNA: TGTGCCATCAGTGGAATACAGAGGGGTAAAGCTAATGAGCAGTTCTTC.

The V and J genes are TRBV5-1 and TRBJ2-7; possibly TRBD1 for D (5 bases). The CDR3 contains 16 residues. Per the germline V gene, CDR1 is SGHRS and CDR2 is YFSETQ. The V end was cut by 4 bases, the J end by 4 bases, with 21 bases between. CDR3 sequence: CASSRQSGKQDYEQYF. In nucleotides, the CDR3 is TGCGCCAGCAGCAGGCAATCAGGGAAACAAGATTACGAGCAGTACTTC.

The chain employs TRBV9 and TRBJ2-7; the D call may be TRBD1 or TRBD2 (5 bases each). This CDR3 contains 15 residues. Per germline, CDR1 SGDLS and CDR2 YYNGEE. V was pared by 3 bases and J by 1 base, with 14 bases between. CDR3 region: CASSAGPLYSYEQYF. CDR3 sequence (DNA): TGTGCCAGCAGCGCGGGACCCCTGTATTCCTACGAGCAGTACTTC.

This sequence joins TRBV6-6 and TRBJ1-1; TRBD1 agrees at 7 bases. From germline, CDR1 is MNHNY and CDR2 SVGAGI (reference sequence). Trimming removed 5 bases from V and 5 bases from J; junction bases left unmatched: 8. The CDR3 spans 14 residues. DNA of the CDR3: TGTGCCAGCAGTCTCGGGACAGTTGAGACTGAAGCTTTCTTT. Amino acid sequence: CASSLGTVETEAFF.

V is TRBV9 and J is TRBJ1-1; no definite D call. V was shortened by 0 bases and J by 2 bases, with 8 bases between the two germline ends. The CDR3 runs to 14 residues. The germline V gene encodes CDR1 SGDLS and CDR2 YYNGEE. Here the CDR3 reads CASSVASRNTEAFF. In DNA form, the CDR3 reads TGTGCCAGCAGCGTAGCCTCCAGAAACACTGAAGCTTTCTTT. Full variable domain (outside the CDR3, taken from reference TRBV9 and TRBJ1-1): DSGVTQTPKHLITATGQRVTLRCSPRSGDLSVYWYQQSLDQGLQFLIQYYNGEERAKGNILERFSAQQFPDLHSELNLSSLELGDSALYFCASSVASRNTEAFFGQGTRLTVV.

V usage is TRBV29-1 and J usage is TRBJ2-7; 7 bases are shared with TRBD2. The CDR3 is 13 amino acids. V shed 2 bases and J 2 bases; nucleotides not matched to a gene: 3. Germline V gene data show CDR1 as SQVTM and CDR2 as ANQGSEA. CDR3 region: CSVERDYPYEQYF. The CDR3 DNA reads TGCAGCGTTGAACGGGACTACCCCTACGAGCAGTACTTC.

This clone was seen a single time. The CDR3 protein is CASSSATSGMGELFF. The CDR3 nucleotides read TGCGCCAGCAGCTCGGCCACTAGCGGGATGGGGGAGCTGTTTTTT. This chain uses TRBV5-1 with TRBJ2-2, with 10 positions matching TRBD2. Germline V CDR1 and CDR2: SGHRS, YFSETQ. V lost 3 bases, J lost 8 bases, and 7 bases stayed unmatched. The CDR3 sequence is 15 residues long.

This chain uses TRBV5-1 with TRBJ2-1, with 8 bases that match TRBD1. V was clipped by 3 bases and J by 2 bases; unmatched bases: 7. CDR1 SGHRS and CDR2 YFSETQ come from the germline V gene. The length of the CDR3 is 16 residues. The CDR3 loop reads CASSSRVDRAYNEQFF. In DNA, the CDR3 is TGCGCCAGCAGCTCCCGTGTGGACAGGGCCTACAATGAGCAGTTCTTC.

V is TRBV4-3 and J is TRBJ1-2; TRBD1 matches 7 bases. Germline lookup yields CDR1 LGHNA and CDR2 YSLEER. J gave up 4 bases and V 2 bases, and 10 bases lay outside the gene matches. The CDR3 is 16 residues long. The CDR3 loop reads CASSQTGGGRLYGYTF. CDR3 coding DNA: TGCGCCAGCAGCCAAACGGGAGGGGGCCGGCTCTATGGCTACACCTTC.

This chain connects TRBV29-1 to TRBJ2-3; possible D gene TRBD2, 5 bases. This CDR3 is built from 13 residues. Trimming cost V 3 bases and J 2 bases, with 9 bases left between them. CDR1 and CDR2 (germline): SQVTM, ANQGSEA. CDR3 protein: CSVEKRLTDTQYF. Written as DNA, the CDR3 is TGCAGCGTTGAGAAGCGGCTCACAGATACGCAGTATTTT.

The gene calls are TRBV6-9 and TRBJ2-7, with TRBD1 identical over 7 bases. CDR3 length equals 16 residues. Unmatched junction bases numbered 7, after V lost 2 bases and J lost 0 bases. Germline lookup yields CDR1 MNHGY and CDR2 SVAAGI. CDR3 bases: TGTGCCAGCAGTTATGGGGACAGCAAAAACTCCTACGAGCAGTACTTC. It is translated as CASSYGDSKNSYEQYF.

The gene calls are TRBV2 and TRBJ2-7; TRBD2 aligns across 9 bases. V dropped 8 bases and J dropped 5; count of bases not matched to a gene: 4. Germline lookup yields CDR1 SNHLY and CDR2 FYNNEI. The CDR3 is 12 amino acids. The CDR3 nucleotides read TGTGCCAGCGCGGGAGGGGTCCACGAGCAGTACTTC. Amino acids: CASAGGVHEQYF.

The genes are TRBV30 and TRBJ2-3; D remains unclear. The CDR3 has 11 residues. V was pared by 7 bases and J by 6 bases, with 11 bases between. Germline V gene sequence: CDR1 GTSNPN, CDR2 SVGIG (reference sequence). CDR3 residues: CAFRRADTQYF. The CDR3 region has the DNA TGTGCCTTCCGCCGAGCGGATACGCAGTATTTT.

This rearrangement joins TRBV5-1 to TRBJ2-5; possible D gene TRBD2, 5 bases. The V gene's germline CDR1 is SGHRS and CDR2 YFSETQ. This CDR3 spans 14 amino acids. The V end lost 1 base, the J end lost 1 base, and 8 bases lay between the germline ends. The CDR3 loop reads CASSLSGGQETQYF. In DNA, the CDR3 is TGCGCCAGCAGCTTGAGTGGAGGCCAAGAGACCCAGTACTTC.